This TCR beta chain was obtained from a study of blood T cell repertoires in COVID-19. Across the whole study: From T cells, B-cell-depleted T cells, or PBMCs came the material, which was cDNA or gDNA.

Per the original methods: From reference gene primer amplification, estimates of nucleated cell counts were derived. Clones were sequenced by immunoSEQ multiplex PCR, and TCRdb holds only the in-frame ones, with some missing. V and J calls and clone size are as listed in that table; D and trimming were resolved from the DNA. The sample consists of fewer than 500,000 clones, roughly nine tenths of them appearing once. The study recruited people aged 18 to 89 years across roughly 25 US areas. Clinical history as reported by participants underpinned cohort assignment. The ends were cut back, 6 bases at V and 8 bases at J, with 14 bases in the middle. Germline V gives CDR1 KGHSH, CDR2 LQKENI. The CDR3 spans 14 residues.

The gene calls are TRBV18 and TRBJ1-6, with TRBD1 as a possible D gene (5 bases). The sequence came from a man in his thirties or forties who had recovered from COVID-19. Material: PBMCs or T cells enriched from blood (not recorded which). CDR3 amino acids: CASSDRTGDSPLHF. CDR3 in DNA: TGTGCCAGCTCGGACCGGACGGGGGATTCACCCCTCCACTTT.